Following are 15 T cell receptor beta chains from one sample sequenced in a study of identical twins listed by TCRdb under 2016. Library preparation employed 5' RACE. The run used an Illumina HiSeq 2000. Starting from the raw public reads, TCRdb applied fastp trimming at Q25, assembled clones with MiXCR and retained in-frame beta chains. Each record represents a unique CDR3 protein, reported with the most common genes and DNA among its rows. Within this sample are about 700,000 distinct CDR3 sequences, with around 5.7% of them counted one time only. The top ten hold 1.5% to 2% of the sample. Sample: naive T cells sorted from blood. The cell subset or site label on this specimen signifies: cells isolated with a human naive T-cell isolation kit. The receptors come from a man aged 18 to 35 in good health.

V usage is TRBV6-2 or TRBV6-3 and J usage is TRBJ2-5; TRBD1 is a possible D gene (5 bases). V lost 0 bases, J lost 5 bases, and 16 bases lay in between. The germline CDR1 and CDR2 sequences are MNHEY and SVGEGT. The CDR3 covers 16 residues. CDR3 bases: TGTGCCAGCAGTTACTCGACGGGCAGGGTCGTGGAGACCCAGTACTTC. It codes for CASSYSTGRVVETQYF.

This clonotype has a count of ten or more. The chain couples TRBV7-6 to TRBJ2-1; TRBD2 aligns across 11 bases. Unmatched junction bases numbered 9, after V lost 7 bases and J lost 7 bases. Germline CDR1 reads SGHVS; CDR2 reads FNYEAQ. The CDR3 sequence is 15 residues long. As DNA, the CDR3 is TGTGCCAGCACCCAAGCTAGCGGGAGGCGTAATGAGCAGTTCTTC. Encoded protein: CASTQASGRRNEQFF.

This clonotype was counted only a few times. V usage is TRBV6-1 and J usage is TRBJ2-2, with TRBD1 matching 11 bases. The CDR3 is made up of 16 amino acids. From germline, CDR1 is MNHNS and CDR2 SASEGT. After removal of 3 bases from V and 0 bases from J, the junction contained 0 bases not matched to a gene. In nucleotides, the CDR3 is TGTGCCAGCAGTGAGGGACAGGGGGCGAACACCGGGGAGCTGTTTTTT. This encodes CASSEGQGANTGELFF.

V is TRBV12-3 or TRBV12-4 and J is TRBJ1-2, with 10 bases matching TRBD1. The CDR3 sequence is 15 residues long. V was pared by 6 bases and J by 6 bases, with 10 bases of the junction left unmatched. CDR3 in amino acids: CASSPPGQGWDGYTF. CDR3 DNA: TGTGCCAGCAGCCCTCCGGGACAGGGGTGGGATGGCTACACCTTC.

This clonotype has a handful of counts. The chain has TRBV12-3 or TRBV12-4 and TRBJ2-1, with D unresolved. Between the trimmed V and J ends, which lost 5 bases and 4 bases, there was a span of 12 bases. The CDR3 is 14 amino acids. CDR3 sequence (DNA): TGTGCCAGCAGTGCAACTTCGAGGTACAATGAGCAGTTCTTC. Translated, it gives CASSATSRYNEQFF.

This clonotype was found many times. The DNA of the CDR3 is TGTGCCAGTAGTATTGCCGACAGGCCCTCCTACGAGCAGTACTTC. This sequence encodes CASSIADRPSYEQYF. The genes are TRBV19 and TRBJ2-7; the D gene is possibly TRBD1 (6 bases). The CDR3 is 15 residues long. V was pared by 3 bases and J by 0 bases, with 12 bases between. CDR1 LNHDA and CDR2 SQIVND come from the germline V gene (reference sequence).

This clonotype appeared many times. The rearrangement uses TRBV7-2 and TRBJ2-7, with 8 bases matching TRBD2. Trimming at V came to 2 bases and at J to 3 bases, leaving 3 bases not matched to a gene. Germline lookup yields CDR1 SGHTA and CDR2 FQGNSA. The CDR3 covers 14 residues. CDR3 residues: CASSLSSGSYEQYF. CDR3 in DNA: TGTGCCAGCAGCTTATCGAGCGGGAGCTACGAGCAGTACTTC.

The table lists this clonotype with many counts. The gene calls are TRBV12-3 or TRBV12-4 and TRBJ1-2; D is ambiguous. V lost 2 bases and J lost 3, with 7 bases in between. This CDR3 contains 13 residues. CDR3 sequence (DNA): TGTGCCAGCAGTTTACTGGGGTACTATGGCTACACCTTC. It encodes CASSLLGYYGYTF.

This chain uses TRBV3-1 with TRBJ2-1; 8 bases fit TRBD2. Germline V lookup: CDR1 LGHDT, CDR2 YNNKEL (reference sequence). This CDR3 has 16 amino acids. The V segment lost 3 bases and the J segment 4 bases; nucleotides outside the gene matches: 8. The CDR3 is CASSQPLTSGYNEQFF. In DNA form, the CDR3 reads TGTGCCAGCAGCCAGCCCCTCACTAGCGGATACAATGAGCAGTTCTTC.

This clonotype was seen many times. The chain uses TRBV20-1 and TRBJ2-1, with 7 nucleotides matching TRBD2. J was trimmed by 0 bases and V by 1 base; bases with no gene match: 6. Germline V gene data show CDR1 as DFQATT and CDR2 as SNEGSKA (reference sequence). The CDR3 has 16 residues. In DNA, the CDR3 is TGCAGTGCTAGAGCCCCCACGGGGGGCTCCTACAATGAGCAGTTCTTC. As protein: CSARAPTGGSYNEQFF.

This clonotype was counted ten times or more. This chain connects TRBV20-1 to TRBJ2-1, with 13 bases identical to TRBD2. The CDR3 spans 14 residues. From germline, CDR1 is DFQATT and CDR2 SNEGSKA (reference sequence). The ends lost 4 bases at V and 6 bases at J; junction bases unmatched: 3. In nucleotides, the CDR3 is TGCAGTGCTAAAGGACTAGCGGGAGTCAATGAGCAGTTCTTC. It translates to CSAKGLAGVNEQFF.

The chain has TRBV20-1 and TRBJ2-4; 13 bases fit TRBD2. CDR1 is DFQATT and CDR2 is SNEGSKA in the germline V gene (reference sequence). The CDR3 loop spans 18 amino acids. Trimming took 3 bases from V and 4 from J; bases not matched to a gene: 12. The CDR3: CSARDPGLAGVLKNIQYF. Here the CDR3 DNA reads TGCAGTGCTAGGGATCCCGGACTAGCGGGAGTCTTAAAAAACATTCAGTACTTC.

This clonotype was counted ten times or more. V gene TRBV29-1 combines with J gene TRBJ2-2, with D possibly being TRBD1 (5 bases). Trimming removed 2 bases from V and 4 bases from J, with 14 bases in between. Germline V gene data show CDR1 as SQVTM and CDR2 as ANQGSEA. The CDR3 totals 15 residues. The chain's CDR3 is CSVELSSTVTGELFF. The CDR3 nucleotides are TGCAGCGTTGAACTTAGTTCGACAGTCACCGGGGAGCTGTTTTTT.

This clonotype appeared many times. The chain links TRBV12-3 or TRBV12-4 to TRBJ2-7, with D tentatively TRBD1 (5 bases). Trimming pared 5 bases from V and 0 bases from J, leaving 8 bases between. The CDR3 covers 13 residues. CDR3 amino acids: CASSRTYSYEQYF. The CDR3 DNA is TGTGCCAGCAGTCGGACATACTCCTACGAGCAGTACTTC.

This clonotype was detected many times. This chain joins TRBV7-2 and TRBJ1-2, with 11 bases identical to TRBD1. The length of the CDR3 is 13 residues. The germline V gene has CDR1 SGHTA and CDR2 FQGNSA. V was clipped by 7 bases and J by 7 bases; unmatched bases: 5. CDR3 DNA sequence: TGTGCCAGCAAAGCCGGGACAGGGGGTGGCTACACCTTC. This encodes CASKAGTGGGYTF. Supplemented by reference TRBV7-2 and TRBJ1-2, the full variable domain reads GAGVSQSPSNKVTEKGKDVELRCDPISGHTALYWYRQSLGQGLEFLIYFQGNSAPDKSGLPSDRFSAERTGGSVSTLTIQRTQQEDSAVYLCASKAGTGGGYTFGSGTRLTVV.